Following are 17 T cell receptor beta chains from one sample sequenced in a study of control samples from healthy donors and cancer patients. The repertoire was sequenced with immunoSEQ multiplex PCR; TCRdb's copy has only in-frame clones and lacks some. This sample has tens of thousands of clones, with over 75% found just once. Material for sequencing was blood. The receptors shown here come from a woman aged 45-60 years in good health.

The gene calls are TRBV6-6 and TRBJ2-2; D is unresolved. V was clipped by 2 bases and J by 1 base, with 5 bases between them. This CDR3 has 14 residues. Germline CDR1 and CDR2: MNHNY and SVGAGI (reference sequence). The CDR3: CASSYRVNTGELFF. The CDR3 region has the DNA TGTGCCAGCAGTTACAGGGTGAACACCGGGGAGCTGTTTTTT.

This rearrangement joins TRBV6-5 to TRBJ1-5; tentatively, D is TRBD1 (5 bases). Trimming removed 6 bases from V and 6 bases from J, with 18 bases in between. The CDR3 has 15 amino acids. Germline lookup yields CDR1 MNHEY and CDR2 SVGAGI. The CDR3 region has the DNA TGTGCCAGCAGCCCGCTCCGGGTGGGGGTTCAGCCCCAGCATTTT. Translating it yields CASSPLRVGVQPQHF.

The CDR3 here is CASSPQGALVFTLHF. As DNA, the CDR3 is TGTGCCAGCAGCCCACAGGGGGCCCTGGTCTTCACCCTCCACTTT. The chain combines TRBV7-9 with TRBJ1-6, with 9 positions matching TRBD1. The J segment lost 14 bases and the V segment lost 5 bases, leaving 13 bases of the junction unmatched. Per the germline V gene, CDR1 is SEHNR and CDR2 is FQNEAQ (reference sequence). The CDR3 has 15 amino acids.

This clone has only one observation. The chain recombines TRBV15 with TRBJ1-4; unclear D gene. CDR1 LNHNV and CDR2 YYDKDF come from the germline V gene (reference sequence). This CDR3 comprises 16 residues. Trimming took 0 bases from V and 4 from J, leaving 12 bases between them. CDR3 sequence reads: CATSRDHSRSNEKLFF. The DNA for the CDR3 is TGTGCCACCAGCAGAGATCATAGTCGCAGTAATGAAAAACTGTTTTTT.

CDR3 residues: CASSRVGAERAGRETQYF. The CDR3 DNA follows: TGTGCCAGCAGCCGGGTGGGCGCGGAGCGGGCGGGAAGAGAGACCCAGTACTTC. The chain recombines TRBV3-1 (or the pseudogene TRBV3-2) with TRBJ2-5; D is perhaps TRBD2 (6 bases). The germline V gene has CDR1 LGHDT and CDR2 YNNKEL (reference sequence). Deletions cut 4 bases from V and 4 bases from J, with 25 bases between. The CDR3 has 18 amino acids.

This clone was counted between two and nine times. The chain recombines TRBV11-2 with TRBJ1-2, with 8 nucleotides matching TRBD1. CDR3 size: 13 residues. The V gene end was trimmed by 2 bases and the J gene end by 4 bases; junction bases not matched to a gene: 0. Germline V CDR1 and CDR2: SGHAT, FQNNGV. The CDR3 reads CASSLTGGYGYTF. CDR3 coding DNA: TGTGCCAGCAGCTTAACAGGGGGCTATGGCTACACCTTC.

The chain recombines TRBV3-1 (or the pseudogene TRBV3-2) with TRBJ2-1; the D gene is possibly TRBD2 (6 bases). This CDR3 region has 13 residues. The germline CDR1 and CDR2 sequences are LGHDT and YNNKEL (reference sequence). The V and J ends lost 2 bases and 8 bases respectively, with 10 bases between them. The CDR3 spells CASSQRGIDEQFF. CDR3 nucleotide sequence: TGTGCCAGCAGCCAACGGGGGATTGATGAGCAGTTCTTC.

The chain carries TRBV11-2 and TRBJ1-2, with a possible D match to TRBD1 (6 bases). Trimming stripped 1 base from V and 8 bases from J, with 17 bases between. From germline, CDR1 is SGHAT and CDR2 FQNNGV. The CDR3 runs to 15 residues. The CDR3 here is CASSLASRQGQGYTF. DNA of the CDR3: TGTGCCAGCAGCTTAGCGTCCCGGCAGGGACAAGGCTACACCTTC.

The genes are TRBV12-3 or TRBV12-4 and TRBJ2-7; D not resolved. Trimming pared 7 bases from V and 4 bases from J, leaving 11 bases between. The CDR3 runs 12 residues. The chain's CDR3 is CASTLDGYEQYF. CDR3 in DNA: TGTGCCAGCACCCTGGACGGTTACGAGCAGTACTTC.

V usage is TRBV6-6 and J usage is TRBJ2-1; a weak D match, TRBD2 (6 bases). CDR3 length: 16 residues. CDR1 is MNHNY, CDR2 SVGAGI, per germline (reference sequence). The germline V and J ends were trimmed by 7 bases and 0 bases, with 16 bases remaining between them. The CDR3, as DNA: TGTGCCAGCAAGACCTTAAGCGGGTTCTCCTACAATGAGCAGTTCTTC. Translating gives CASKTLSGFSYNEQFF.

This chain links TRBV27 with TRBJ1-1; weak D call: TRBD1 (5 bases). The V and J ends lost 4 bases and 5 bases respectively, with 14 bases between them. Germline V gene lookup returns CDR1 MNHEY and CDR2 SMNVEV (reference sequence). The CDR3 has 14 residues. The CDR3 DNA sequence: TGTGCCAGCAGTTGGCAGGGCCAAGGGACTGAAGCTTTCTTT. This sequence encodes CASSWQGQGTEAFF.

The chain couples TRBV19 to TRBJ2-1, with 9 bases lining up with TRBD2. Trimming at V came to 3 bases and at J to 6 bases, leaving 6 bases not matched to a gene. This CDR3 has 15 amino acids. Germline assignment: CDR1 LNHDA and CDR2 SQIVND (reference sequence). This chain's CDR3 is CASSIGAGGTNEQFF. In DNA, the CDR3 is TGTGCCAGTAGTATCGGGGCGGGAGGGACCAATGAGCAGTTCTTC.

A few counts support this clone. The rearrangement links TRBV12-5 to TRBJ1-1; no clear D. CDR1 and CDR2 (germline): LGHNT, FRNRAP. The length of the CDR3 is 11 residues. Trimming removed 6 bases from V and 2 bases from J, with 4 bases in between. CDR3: CASGPNTEAFF. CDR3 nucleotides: TGTGCTAGTGGCCCAAACACTGAAGCTTTCTTT.

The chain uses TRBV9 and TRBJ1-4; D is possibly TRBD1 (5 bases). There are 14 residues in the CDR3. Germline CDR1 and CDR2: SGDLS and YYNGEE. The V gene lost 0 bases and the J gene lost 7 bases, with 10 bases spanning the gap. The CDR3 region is CASSVDAGSEKLFF. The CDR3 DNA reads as TGTGCCAGCAGCGTAGACGCAGGGAGTGAAAAACTGTTTTTT.

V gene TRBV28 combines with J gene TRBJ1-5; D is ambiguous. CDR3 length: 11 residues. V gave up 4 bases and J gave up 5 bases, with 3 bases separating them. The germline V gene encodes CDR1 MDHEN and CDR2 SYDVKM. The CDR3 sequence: CASSSYQPQHF. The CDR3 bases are TGTGCCAGCAGTTCTTATCAGCCCCAGCATTTT.

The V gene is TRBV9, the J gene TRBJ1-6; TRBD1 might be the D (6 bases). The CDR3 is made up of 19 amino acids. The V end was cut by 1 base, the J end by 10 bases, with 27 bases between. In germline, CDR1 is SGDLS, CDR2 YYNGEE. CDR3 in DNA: TGTGCCAGCAGCGTACACCCGCGACCTAGACTGGGGGCAGGGTCACCCCTCCACTTT. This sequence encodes CASSVHPRPRLGAGSPLHF.

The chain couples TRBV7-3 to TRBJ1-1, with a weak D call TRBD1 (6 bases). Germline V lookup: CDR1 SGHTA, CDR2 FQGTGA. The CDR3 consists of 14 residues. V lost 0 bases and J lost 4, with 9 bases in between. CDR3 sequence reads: CASSLTGGPTEAFF. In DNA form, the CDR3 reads TGTGCCAGCAGCTTAACAGGGGGTCCCACTGAAGCTTTCTTT.